Presented here are 27 T cell receptor beta chains from one specimen sequenced in a study of shared T cell receptors in the human thymus. Using immunoSEQ multiplex PCR, the repertoire was profiled, and TCRdb retains in-frame clones only, with some absent. The repertoire holds around 730,000 clones, with approximately 85% as singletons. This sample was shared with a second study, whose subject was human thymus T cells.

The specimen was thymocytes. These receptor sequences come from a girl less than two years old with a congenital heart defect.

CDR3: CASGLPKKNTEAFF. DNA for the CDR3: TGTGCTAGTGGTTTGCCAAAAAAGAACACTGAAGCTTTCTTT. The chain employs TRBV12-5 and TRBJ1-1; no clear D gene. The CDR3 consists of 14 residues. The ends were cut back, 2 bases at V and 1 base at J, with 8 bases in the middle. Germline-derived CDR1 and CDR2 are LGHNT and FRNRAP.

This chain connects TRBV11-2 to TRBJ1-1, with 7 bases aligning to TRBD1. The CDR3 contains 15 residues. From germline, CDR1 is SGHAT and CDR2 FQNNGV. The J segment lost 1 base and the V segment lost 3 bases, leaving 5 bases of the junction unmatched. CDR3 in amino acids: CASSFLTGWNTEAFF. DNA of the CDR3: TGTGCCAGCAGCTTCCTGACAGGGTGGAACACTGAAGCTTTCTTT. Filled out from reference TRBV11-2 and TRBJ1-1, the complete variable domain reads EAGVAQSPRYKIIEKRQSVAFWCNPISGHATLYWYQQILGQGPKLLIQFQNNGVVDDSQLPKDRFSAERLKGVDSTLKIQPAKLEDSAVYLCASSFLTGWNTEAFFGQGTRLTVV.

The rearrangement uses TRBV15 and TRBJ1-6; 7 bases are a match to TRBD1. The CDR3 spans 17 residues. Germline V gives CDR1 LNHNV, CDR2 YYDKDF (reference sequence). V was pared by 3 bases and J by 0 bases, with 5 bases of the junction left unmatched. The CDR3 is CATSRTGSSSYNSPLHF. CDR3 DNA: TGTGCCACCAGCAGGACAGGGAGCAGCTCCTATAATTCACCCCTCCACTTT.

This clone was observed a few times. The chain has TRBV27 and TRBJ2-7; maybe TRBD2 (5 bases). The CDR3 length is 17 residues. Germline-derived CDR1 and CDR2 are MNHEY and SMNVEV (reference sequence). Trimming cost V 6 bases and J 2 bases, with 23 bases left between them. The CDR3 sequence is CASSPEIFPGRPYEQYF. CDR3 coding DNA: TGTGCCAGCAGCCCCGAGATCTTCCCTGGGAGACCCTACGAGCAGTACTTC.

The rearrangement joins TRBV28 to TRBJ1-6; TRBD1 matches at 9 bases. Losses at the gene ends were 8 bases for V and 7 bases for J; bases not matched to a gene: 15. Per germline, CDR1 MDHEN and CDR2 SYDVKM. The CDR3 consists of 17 residues. This CDR3 is CASGPGTGFTINSPLHF. In nucleotides, the CDR3 is TGTGCCAGCGGCCCCGGGACAGGGTTTACTATAAATTCACCCCTCCACTTT.

The chain employs TRBV2 and TRBJ2-5; tentatively, D is TRBD2 (6 bases). There are 12 residues in the CDR3. Germline assignment: CDR1 SNHLY and CDR2 FYNNEI. V lost 4 bases and J 7 bases, leaving 10 bases between the germline ends. The CDR3 coding sequence is TGTGCCAGCAGTGGACCCGGGAGGACCCAGTACTTC. It codes for CASSGPGRTQYF.

This chain links TRBV9 with TRBJ2-6; D gene ambiguous. Germline CDR1 SGDLS, CDR2 YYNGEE. V was cut by 0 bases and J by 2 bases, with 12 bases left in between. CDR3 length: 17 residues. The CDR3 region is CASSVVGFRPGANVLTF. The CDR3 nucleotides read TGTGCCAGCAGCGTAGTCGGGTTTCGCCCTGGGGCCAACGTCCTGACTTTC.

The J gene is TRBJ1-1, the V gene TRBV7-9, with D possibly TRBD1 on 5 matching bases. This CDR3 has 16 amino acids. CDR1 is SEHNR and CDR2 is FQNEAQ in the germline V gene (reference sequence). V was cut by 1 base and J by 3 bases, with 15 bases left in between. CDR3 loop: CASSLVGEVYHTEAFF. The CDR3 DNA sequence: TGTGCCAGCAGCTTAGTGGGGGAGGTGTATCACACTGAAGCTTTCTTT.

The V gene is TRBV27, the J gene TRBJ2-5, with TRBD1 identical over 7 bases. The CDR3 has 15 amino acids. Germline V lookup: CDR1 MNHEY, CDR2 SMNVEV (reference sequence). V lost 5 bases, J lost 2 bases, and 8 bases stayed unmatched. CDR3 nucleotides: TGTGCCAGCAGTGGATGGGACAGAGGTCAAGAGACCCAGTACTTC. It translates to CASSGWDRGQETQYF.

The J gene is TRBJ2-5, the V gene TRBV7-9, with D maybe TRBD2 (7 bases). Trimming removed 1 base from V and 5 bases from J, with 20 bases in between. CDR1 is SEHNR and CDR2 is FQNEAQ in the germline V gene (reference sequence). This CDR3 has 17 amino acids. The CDR3 DNA follows: TGTGCCAGCAGCTTAGTGTTTGGGGGGGGGCCTAGTGAGACCCAGTACTTC. Translated: CASSLVFGGGPSETQYF. The full variable domain, its missing parts supplied by reference TRBV7-9 and TRBJ2-5, is DTGVSQNPRHKITKRGQNVTFRCDPISEHNRLYWYRQTLGQGPEFLTYFQNEAQLEKSRLLSDRFSAERPKGSFSTLEIQRTEQGDSAMYLCASSLVFGGGPSETQYFGPGTRLLVL.

This clone was counted once. This sequence joins TRBV19 and TRBJ2-5, with D perhaps matching TRBD1 (5 bases). This CDR3 contains 15 residues. In germline, CDR1 is LNHDA, CDR2 SQIVND (reference sequence). V lost 3 bases and J lost 2, with 13 bases in between. Here the CDR3 DNA reads TGTGCCAGTAGTATGGGGCAGTCCACTCAAGAGACCCAGTACTTC. The encoded protein is CASSMGQSTQETQYF.

The V gene is TRBV19, the J gene TRBJ2-3, with 10 bases lining up with TRBD1. The CDR3 runs to 17 residues. Per the germline V gene, CDR1 is LNHDA and CDR2 is SQIVND (reference sequence). J gave up 3 bases and V 3 bases, and 9 bases lay outside the gene matches. The DNA for the CDR3 is TGTGCCAGTAGTATCGGGGTTTGGGGACAGGGGACAGATACGCAGTATTTT. Protein sequence: CASSIGVWGQGTDTQYF.

The chain links TRBV7-2 to TRBJ1-5; D unresolved. Germline values: CDR1 SGHTA, CDR2 FQGNSA. The CDR3 is 13 amino acids. V was shortened by 3 bases and J by 11 bases, with 14 bases between the two germline ends. CDR3 loop: CASSFTPPVAQHF. The CDR3 DNA reads TGTGCCAGCAGCTTTACCCCTCCGGTGGCCCAGCATTTT.

The rearrangement links TRBV7-6 to TRBJ1-1, with D hard to call. The V gene's germline CDR1 is SGHVS and CDR2 FNYEAQ. V was pared by 3 bases and J by 0 bases, with 5 bases between. The CDR3 extends over 13 amino acids. CDR3 coding DNA: TGTGCCAGCAGCTTTACTTTGAACACTGAAGCTTTCTTT. Translation gives CASSFTLNTEAFF.

This sequence joins TRBV21-1 and TRBJ2-1; the DNA was not used to check the table's D call, TRBD2. TRBV21-1 is recorded as a pseudogene. This CDR3 comprises 23 residues. The DNA for the CDR3 is TGTGCCAGCAGCAAAGCCTACCGACGCACCGGGACTAGCGGGGGTTGGGGAAAAAATGAGCAGTTCTTC. Translating gives CASSKAYRRTGTSGGWGKNEQFF.

The V call is TRBV7-3, the J call TRBJ1-5; D gene unclear. V gave up 2 bases and J gave up 4 bases, with 6 bases separating them. Germline V CDR1 and CDR2: SGHTA, FQGTGA. The CDR3 has 13 residues. CDR3 residues: CASSLAWNQPQHF. DNA of the CDR3: TGTGCCAGCAGCTTAGCGTGGAATCAGCCCCAGCATTTT.

The chain combines TRBV4-1 with TRBJ2-7; D not certain. The CDR3 contains 18 residues. The V end lost 0 bases, the J end lost 3 bases, and 21 bases lay between the germline ends. The V gene's germline CDR1 is MGHRA and CDR2 YSYEKL. The CDR3 region has the DNA TGCGCCAGCAGCCAAGATCAAGTGTTCGCAGGTATTGTCTACGAGCAGTACTTC. Protein sequence: CASSQDQVFAGIVYEQYF.

The chain has TRBV7-9 and TRBJ2-4; D may be TRBD2 (7 bases). The CDR3 loop spans 17 amino acids. V lost 2 bases and J 6 bases, leaving 20 bases between the germline ends. Germline V gene lookup returns CDR1 SEHNR and CDR2 FQNEAQ (reference sequence). The CDR3 DNA sequence: TGTGCCAGCAGCTTATTTGGGGGGGCGACCGCCCGAAACATTCAGTACTTC. Protein: CASSLFGGATARNIQYF.

The gene calls are TRBV15 and TRBJ1-1; 9 positions agree with TRBD1. J lost 2 bases, V lost 3 bases, and 13 bases had no gene match. This CDR3 has 18 amino acids. Germline values: CDR1 LNHNV, CDR2 YYDKDF (reference sequence). In DNA, the CDR3 is TGTGCCACCAGCAGGGACAGGGGATCTGCGATGATCAACACTGAAGCTTTCTTT. Translation: CATSRDRGSAMINTEAFF.

The rearrangement uses TRBV10-2 and TRBJ1-2; possibly TRBD1 for D (6 bases). This CDR3 contains 17 residues. Germline values: CDR1 WSHSY, CDR2 SAAADI. V gave up 4 bases and J gave up 4 bases, with 22 bases separating them. CDR3 sequence: CASSVNRETGEGYGYTF. CDR3 DNA: TGCGCCAGCAGTGTCAACAGGGAGACTGGGGAAGGCTATGGCTACACCTTC.

V usage is TRBV19 and J usage is TRBJ2-3; tentative D call: TRBD1 (5 bases). Germline CDR1 is LNHDA and CDR2 is SQIVND (reference sequence). This CDR3 contains 14 residues. The V end was cut by 10 bases, the J end by 4 bases, with 18 bases between. In DNA form, the CDR3 reads TGTGCCACTAAGTCCCAGGGCTTCCCAGATACGCAGTATTTT. Its protein is CATKSQGFPDTQYF.

V usage is TRBV4-3 and J usage is TRBJ2-1; 7 bases are shared with TRBD1. The junction had 14 bases not matched to a gene; V was cut back by 4 bases and J by 8 bases. Germline values: CDR1 LGHNA, CDR2 YSLEER. This CDR3 comprises 16 residues. The CDR3 loop is CASSLTGTFPLDEQFF. CDR3 coding DNA: TGCGCCAGCAGCCTGACAGGGACGTTTCCTTTGGATGAGCAGTTCTTC.

A few counts support this clone. This sequence joins TRBV7-9 and TRBJ1-1; a weak D match, TRBD1 (6 bases). The V gene's germline CDR1 is SEHNR and CDR2 FQNEAQ (reference sequence). CDR3 length: 16 residues. V lost 5 bases to trimming and J lost 1 base, with 17 bases between them. The CDR3: CASSPIRTARNTEAFF. In nucleotides, the CDR3 is TGTGCCAGCAGCCCCATAAGGACAGCGAGGAACACTGAAGCTTTCTTT. The full variable domain, in which reference TRBV7-9 and TRBJ1-1 provide the parts outside the CDR3, is DTGVSQNPRHKITKRGQNVTFRCDPISEHNRLYWYRQTLGQGPEFLTYFQNEAQLEKSRLLSDRFSAERPKGSFSTLEIQRTEQGDSAMYLCASSPIRTARNTEAFFGQGTRLTVV.

This clone has just a few counts. The gene calls are TRBV18 and TRBJ1-1, with D perhaps matching TRBD1 (5 bases). V lost 0 bases, J lost 1 base, and 15 bases lay in between. The CDR3 is 17 residues long. Germline CDR1 KGHSH, CDR2 LQKENI. The CDR3 DNA follows: TGTGCCAGCTCACCACCTTCGACAGCACCCCGGAACACTGAAGCTTTCTTT. This translates into CASSPPSTAPRNTEAFF. Complete variable domain (other parts from reference TRBV18 and TRBJ1-1): NAGVMQNPRHLVRRRGQEARLRCSPMKGHSHVYWYRQLPEEGLKFMVYLQKENIIDESGMPKERFSAEFPKEGPSILRIQQVVRGDSAAYFCASSPPSTAPRNTEAFFGQGTRLTVV.

The V gene is TRBV9, the J gene TRBJ2-1; 11 bases agree with TRBD2. The V segment lost 0 bases and the J segment 4 bases; nucleotides outside the gene matches: 6. Germline V gene sequence: CDR1 SGDLS, CDR2 YYNGEE. This CDR3 has 17 residues. This CDR3 is CASSVVRGLAEYNEQFF. The CDR3 DNA follows: TGTGCCAGCAGCGTAGTGCGGGGACTAGCGGAATACAATGAGCAGTTCTTC.

The rearrangement links TRBV28 to TRBJ1-4, with D perhaps matching TRBD1 (6 bases). CDR1 MDHEN and CDR2 SYDVKM come from the germline V gene. Trimming stripped 5 bases from V and 8 bases from J, with 15 bases between. The CDR3 consists of 14 residues. The CDR3 nucleotides are TGTGCCAGCAGTCTCCTCGGGGGGCGGGAAAAACTGTTTTTT. Translating gives CASSLLGGREKLFF.

The V call is TRBV6-6, the J call TRBJ2-3, with 8 bases that match TRBD1. The CDR3 contains 15 residues. CDR1 MNHNY and CDR2 SVGAGI come from the germline V gene (reference sequence). The trim removed 6 bases at V and 5 bases at J, leaving 10 bases unmatched. Here the CDR3 reads CASSSTDRGEDTQYF. Here the CDR3 DNA reads TGTGCCAGCAGCTCGACAGACAGGGGAGAAGATACGCAGTATTTT.